A selection of T cell receptor beta chains follows, all from one sample in a study of blood T cells in healthy people across ages. TCRdb processed the 5' RACE reads anew with MiXCR; each CDR3 protein has one entry. The sample yields 550,000 to 750,000 distinct CDR3 sequences, around 21% seen once. Material for sequencing was blood. Receptor source: a man between 65 and 80 years old in good health. Each CDR3 is given with its conserved first and last residue. A D gene is named only where the DNA matches it firmly. Some rows mark clone size as missing; the rest say once, few, many or name a class of expanded clone.

j_call: TRBJ2-3
d_call: .
clone_size: .
v_call: TRBV20-1
cdr3_length: 13
cdr3_nt: TGCAGTGCTAGTCCAGGGGGCACAGATACGCAGTATTTT
cdr3_aa: CSASPGGTDTQYF

j_call: TRBJ2-1
d_call: TRBD2
clone_size: .
v_call: TRBV20-1
cdr3_length: 14
cdr3_nt: TGCAGTGCCAGTGTAGCGGGGAAAAACAATGCGCAGTTCTTC
cdr3_aa: CSASVAGKNNAQFF

j_call: TRBJ1-5
d_call: .
clone_size: few
v_call: TRBV24-1
cdr3_length: 14
cdr3_nt: TGTGCCACCAGCGTACGGGACGTCAATCAGCCCCAGCATTTT
cdr3_aa: CATSVRDVNQPQHF

j_call: TRBJ2-1
d_call: TRBD2
clone_size: .
v_call: TRBV10-3
cdr3_length: 14
cdr3_nt: TGTGCCATCAGTGAGCGGGAGGTCTACAATGAGCAGTTCTTC
cdr3_aa: CAISEREVYNEQFF

j_call: TRBJ1-2
d_call: .
clone_size: .
v_call: TRBV27
cdr3_length: 13
cdr3_nt: TGTGCCAGCCGGTTGGGCTTAAACTATGGCTACACCTTC
cdr3_aa: CASRLGLNYGYTF

j_call: TRBJ2-7
d_call: TRBD2
clone_size: .
v_call: TRBV5-1
cdr3_length: 17
cdr3_nt: TGCGCCAGCAGCCAGCCCCGGGGTAGCGGGAGCTCCTACGAGCAGTACTTC
cdr3_aa: CASSQPRGSGSSYEQYF

j_call: TRBJ1-1
d_call: .
clone_size: .
v_call: TRBV5-1
cdr3_length: 14
cdr3_nt: TGTGCCAGCAGCTTACGGCAGGCCAACACTGAAGCTTTCTTT
cdr3_aa: CASSLRQANTEAFF

j_call: TRBJ1-4
d_call: TRBD1
clone_size: .
v_call: TRBV20-1
cdr3_length: 15
cdr3_nt: TGCAGTGCCAGCAGGACAGGAAGGAACAAGGAAAAACTGTTTTTT
cdr3_aa: CSASRTGRNKEKLFF

j_call: TRBJ2-7
d_call: .
clone_size: few
v_call: TRBV5-6
cdr3_length: 13
cdr3_nt: TGTGCCAGCAGCTTGGAAAGGGAGCACGAGCAGTACTTC
cdr3_aa: CASSLEREHEQYF

j_call: TRBJ2-7
d_call: .
clone_size: once
v_call: TRBV15
cdr3_length: 13
cdr3_nt: TGTGCCACCAGCGCGGTCACAGGGTACGAGCAGTACTTC
cdr3_aa: CATSAVTGYEQYF

j_call: TRBJ1-3
d_call: .
clone_size: .
v_call: TRBV20-1
cdr3_length: 14
cdr3_nt: TGCAGTGCTAGCCCCGGGGTCTCTGGAAACACCATATATTTT
cdr3_aa: CSASPGVSGNTIYF

j_call: TRBJ1-2
d_call: .
clone_size: .
v_call: TRBV3-1
cdr3_length: 13
cdr3_nt: TGTGCCAGCAGCCAACTAAACCACGATGGCTACACCTTC
cdr3_aa: CASSQLNHDGYTF

j_call: TRBJ1-2
d_call: TRBD1
clone_size: .
v_call: TRBV20-1
cdr3_length: 15
cdr3_nt: TGCAGTGCTAGAGATATCCTCGGACAGGGGGGCGGCTACACCTTC
cdr3_aa: CSARDILGQGGGYTF

j_call: TRBJ2-4
d_call: .
clone_size: many
v_call: TRBV11-2
cdr3_length: 16
cdr3_nt: TGTGCCAGCAGCTTACAGGGAAACCTAGCCAAAAACATTCAGTACTTC
cdr3_aa: CASSLQGNLAKNIQYF

j_call: TRBJ2-5
d_call: TRBD2
clone_size: .
v_call: TRBV28
cdr3_length: 15
cdr3_nt: TGTGCCAGCAGTGCACTGCTAGCGGGAATCGAGACCCAGTACTTC
cdr3_aa: CASSALLAGIETQYF

j_call: TRBJ2-7
d_call: TRBD2
clone_size: .
v_call: TRBV3-1
cdr3_length: 19
cdr3_nt: TGTGCCAGCAGCCAAGAACCTAGCGGGAGCCGAAGAGGGGGATACGAGCAGTACTTC
cdr3_aa: CASSQEPSGSRRGGYEQYF

j_call: TRBJ2-1
d_call: TRBD2
clone_size: .
v_call: TRBV12-3/TRBV12-4
cdr3_length: 16
cdr3_nt: TGTGCCAGCAGTGCGAGGACTAGCGGGGTCTACAATGAGCAGTTCTTC
cdr3_aa: CASSARTSGVYNEQFF

j_call: TRBJ1-6
d_call: TRBD1
clone_size: .
v_call: TRBV7-2
cdr3_length: 14
cdr3_nt: TGTGCCAGCAGTCCGACAGGGAATAATTCACCCCTCCACTTT
cdr3_aa: CASSPTGNNSPLHF

j_call: TRBJ2-1
d_call: TRBD2
clone_size: .
v_call: TRBV29-1
cdr3_length: 14
cdr3_nt: TGCAGCGTTTCCTCGACTAGCGGGAGATATGAGCAGTTCTTC
cdr3_aa: CSVSSTSGRYEQFF

j_call: TRBJ2-1
d_call: .
clone_size: few
v_call: TRBV21-1
cdr3_length: 11
cdr3_nt: TGTGCCAGCAGCAAAGTTCGGAGAGGGTTCTTC
cdr3_aa: CASSKVRRGFF

j_call: TRBJ2-5
d_call: .
clone_size: few
v_call: TRBV6-2/TRBV6-3
cdr3_length: 17
cdr3_nt: TGTGCCAGCAGTTACTACCTCGGAGGGGACGTGAAAGAGACCCAGTACTTC
cdr3_aa: CASSYYLGGDVKETQYF

j_call: TRBJ2-7
d_call: TRBD1
clone_size: .
v_call: TRBV18
cdr3_length: 15
cdr3_nt: TGTGCCAGCTCAACCGGACAGGGACGGACGTACGAGCAGTACTTC
cdr3_aa: CASSTGQGRTYEQYF

j_call: TRBJ2-4
d_call: .
clone_size: few
v_call: TRBV7-9
cdr3_length: 15
cdr3_nt: TGTGCCAGCAGCTTATGGCGGGACACCAAAAACATTCAGTACTTC
cdr3_aa: CASSLWRDTKNIQYF

j_call: TRBJ1-4
d_call: .
clone_size: .
v_call: TRBV18
cdr3_length: 16
cdr3_nt: TGTGCCAGCTCACCCTTCGGCAGCGCAACTAATGAAAAACTGTTTTTT
cdr3_aa: CASSPFGSATNEKLFF

j_call: TRBJ2-3
d_call: .
clone_size: few
v_call: TRBV20-1
cdr3_length: 11
cdr3_nt: TGCAGTGCTGACAGGATGGATACGCAGTATTTT
cdr3_aa: CSADRMDTQYF

j_call: TRBJ1-1
d_call: .
clone_size: .
v_call: TRBV6-5
cdr3_length: 14
cdr3_nt: TGTGCCAGCATAACGGCCAGGGGAGGGACTGAAGCTTTCTTT
cdr3_aa: CASITARGGTEAFF

j_call: TRBJ1-2
d_call: .
clone_size: few
v_call: TRBV6-1
cdr3_length: 13
cdr3_nt: TGTGCCAGCAGGGTTGCGGACAACTATGGCTACACCTTC
cdr3_aa: CASRVADNYGYTF

j_call: TRBJ2-1
d_call: .
clone_size: few
v_call: TRBV5-1
cdr3_length: 16
cdr3_nt: TGCGCCAGCAGCCCCCTTTACGGGGGCTCCTACAATGAGCAGTTCTTC
cdr3_aa: CASSPLYGGSYNEQFF

j_call: TRBJ2-7
d_call: .
clone_size: .
v_call: TRBV6-2/TRBV6-3
cdr3_length: 16
cdr3_nt: TGTGCCAGCAGCCGACCGACAGCCGGACCTACCTACGAGCAGTACTTC
cdr3_aa: CASSRPTAGPTYEQYF

j_call: TRBJ2-3
d_call: TRBD2
clone_size: .
v_call: TRBV12-3/TRBV12-4
cdr3_length: 16
cdr3_nt: TGTGCCAGCAGTTATGGAGCGGGGGGGCCTTCTGATACGCAGTATTTT
cdr3_aa: CASSYGAGGPSDTQYF

j_call: TRBJ1-3
d_call: .
clone_size: few
v_call: TRBV3-1
cdr3_length: 15
cdr3_nt: TGTGCCAGCAGCCAAGAGCTAGGGGTTGGAAACACCATATATTTT
cdr3_aa: CASSQELGVGNTIYF

j_call: TRBJ1-1
d_call: .
clone_size: few
v_call: TRBV7-6
cdr3_length: 15
cdr3_nt: TGTGCCAGCAGCGTTCAATTAGGGTGGAACACTGAAGCTTTCTTT
cdr3_aa: CASSVQLGWNTEAFF

j_call: TRBJ1-1
d_call: .
clone_size: .
v_call: TRBV2
cdr3_length: 14
cdr3_nt: TGTGCCAGCAGTGAACGGCCCCCCCTCGCTGAAGCTTTCTTT
cdr3_aa: CASSERPPLAEAFF

j_call: TRBJ1-1
d_call: .
clone_size: few
v_call: TRBV7-9
cdr3_length: 14
cdr3_nt: TGTGCCAGCAGCTCCAGGTTGGGGGACACTGAAGCTTTCTTT
cdr3_aa: CASSSRLGDTEAFF

j_call: TRBJ2-2
d_call: .
clone_size: few
v_call: TRBV24-1
cdr3_length: 16
cdr3_nt: TGTGCCACCAGTGACCCTGGAGGGTTAAACACCGGGGAGCTGTTTTTT
cdr3_aa: CATSDPGGLNTGELFF

j_call: TRBJ2-7
d_call: TRBD2
clone_size: .
v_call: TRBV20-1
cdr3_length: 18
cdr3_nt: TGCAGTGCGACGATTAGGGGACTAGCGGGAAAAATGGCCTACGAGCAGTACTTC
cdr3_aa: CSATIRGLAGKMAYEQYF

j_call: TRBJ2-1
d_call: TRBD1
clone_size: few
v_call: TRBV6-5
cdr3_length: 14
cdr3_nt: TGTGCCAGCAGGACAGGGGGCCCCTACAATGAGCAGTTCTTC
cdr3_aa: CASRTGGPYNEQFF

j_call: TRBJ2-1
d_call: .
clone_size: .
v_call: TRBV5-5
cdr3_length: 12
cdr3_nt: TGTGCCAGCAGTTCTAGAGGATATGAGCAGTTCTTC
cdr3_aa: CASSSRGYEQFF

j_call: TRBJ2-1
d_call: TRBD2
clone_size: .
v_call: TRBV6-5
cdr3_length: 15
cdr3_nt: TGTGCCAGCAGTTACTCCCTAGCGGGAGATAATGAGCAGTTCTTC
cdr3_aa: CASSYSLAGDNEQFF

j_call: TRBJ2-2
d_call: .
clone_size: .
v_call: TRBV10-3
cdr3_length: 14
cdr3_nt: TGTGCCATCACTGGACAGACGAACACCGGGGAGCTGTTTTTT
cdr3_aa: CAITGQTNTGELFF

j_call: TRBJ1-2
d_call: TRBD1
clone_size: .
v_call: TRBV6-2/TRBV6-3
cdr3_length: 13
cdr3_nt: TGTGCCAGCAGTTACGCGACAGGGAATGGCTACACCTTC
cdr3_aa: CASSYATGNGYTF

j_call: TRBJ2-1
d_call: .
clone_size: .
v_call: TRBV3-1
cdr3_length: 15
cdr3_nt: TGTGCCAGCAGCCAAGATCCCCGGTCCTCTAATGAGCAGTTCTTC
cdr3_aa: CASSQDPRSSNEQFF

j_call: TRBJ2-2
d_call: .
clone_size: .
v_call: TRBV20-1
cdr3_length: 16
cdr3_nt: TGCAGTGCTAGAGACAGGGTCCGCGCTTCCACCGGGGAGCTGTTTTTT
cdr3_aa: CSARDRVRASTGELFF

j_call: TRBJ1-5
d_call: .
clone_size: .
v_call: TRBV5-6
cdr3_length: 13
cdr3_nt: TGTGCCAGCAGCTTGACAGAGAATCAGCCCCAGCATTTT
cdr3_aa: CASSLTENQPQHF

j_call: TRBJ1-2
d_call: .
clone_size: few
v_call: TRBV4-3
cdr3_length: 16
cdr3_nt: TGCGCCAGCAGCCAAGTTTCGACAGCCTCTAACTATGGCTACACCTTC
cdr3_aa: CASSQVSTASNYGYTF

j_call: TRBJ2-1
d_call: .
clone_size: .
v_call: TRBV7-9
cdr3_length: 16
cdr3_nt: TGTGCCAGCAGCTTAGTGGCTCTTAGCTCCTACAATGAGCAGTTCTTC
cdr3_aa: CASSLVALSSYNEQFF

j_call: TRBJ2-7
d_call: TRBD2
clone_size: .
v_call: TRBV25-1
cdr3_length: 13
cdr3_nt: TGTGCCAGCAGCCCCTCCCGGGAGGGTGAGCAGTACTTC
cdr3_aa: CASSPSREGEQYF

j_call: TRBJ2-2
d_call: .
clone_size: few
v_call: TRBV6-5
cdr3_length: 13
cdr3_nt: TGTGCCAGCAGTTACCTCGTGACCGGGGAGCTGTTTTTT
cdr3_aa: CASSYLVTGELFF

j_call: TRBJ2-4
d_call: .
clone_size: .
v_call: TRBV28
cdr3_length: 14
cdr3_nt: TGTGCCAGCAGTAGCAGTTTAGCCAAAAACATTCAGTACTTC
cdr3_aa: CASSSSLAKNIQYF

j_call: TRBJ2-7
d_call: TRBD2
clone_size: .
v_call: TRBV20-1
cdr3_length: 15
cdr3_nt: TGCAGTGCGCCCAGACTAGCGGGGGCCTCCTACGAGCAGTACTTC
cdr3_aa: CSAPRLAGASYEQYF

j_call: TRBJ2-5
d_call: .
clone_size: .
v_call: TRBV10-3
cdr3_length: 13
cdr3_nt: TGTGCCATCAGTGACAGGGCCCAGGAGACCCAGTACTTC
cdr3_aa: CAISDRAQETQYF

j_call: TRBJ2-7
d_call: .
clone_size: few
v_call: TRBV6-5
cdr3_length: 14
cdr3_nt: TGTGCCAGCGGCCTGGGACTCAGCTCCTACGAGCAGTACTTC
cdr3_aa: CASGLGLSSYEQYF

j_call: TRBJ2-3
d_call: .
clone_size: few
v_call: TRBV27
cdr3_length: 15
cdr3_nt: TGTGCCAGCAGTTCGCCTAGCGAGGGCACAGATACGCAGTATTTT
cdr3_aa: CASSSPSEGTDTQYF

j_call: TRBJ2-2
d_call: .
clone_size: few
v_call: TRBV28
cdr3_length: 15
cdr3_nt: TGTGCCAGCAGTTTAGGCCAGAAAAACACCGGGGAGCTGTTTTTT
cdr3_aa: CASSLGQKNTGELFF

j_call: TRBJ2-5
d_call: .
clone_size: .
v_call: TRBV3-1
cdr3_length: 13
cdr3_nt: TGTGCCAGCAGCCGAGGGAGCGAAGAGACCCAGTACTTC
cdr3_aa: CASSRGSEETQYF

j_call: TRBJ2-7
d_call: .
clone_size: .
v_call: TRBV7-8
cdr3_length: 13
cdr3_nt: TGTGCCAGCAGCTTAGACAAGGGGTTGAAGCAGTACTTC
cdr3_aa: CASSLDKGLKQYF

j_call: TRBJ2-5
d_call: .
clone_size: .
v_call: TRBV15
cdr3_length: 17
cdr3_nt: TGTGCCACCAGCAGAGACTCGACCGGGTGGCGACAAGAGACCCAGTACTTC
cdr3_aa: CATSRDSTGWRQETQYF

j_call: TRBJ2-7
d_call: TRBD1
clone_size: many
v_call: TRBV5-1
cdr3_length: 14
cdr3_nt: TGCGCCAGCAGCACCGGACAGGGGGATTACGAGCAGTACTTC
cdr3_aa: CASSTGQGDYEQYF

j_call: TRBJ2-4
d_call: TRBD2
clone_size: .
v_call: TRBV9
cdr3_length: 15
cdr3_nt: TGTGCCAGCAGCGTAGGGGCGGGGGAATCGGACATTCAGTACTTC
cdr3_aa: CASSVGAGESDIQYF

j_call: TRBJ2-6
d_call: TRBD1
clone_size: .
v_call: TRBV7-3
cdr3_length: 17
cdr3_nt: TGTGCCAGCAGCTCCGGGACAGGACCCTCTGGGGCCAACGTCCTGACTTTC
cdr3_aa: CASSSGTGPSGANVLTF